The 27 T cell receptor beta chains given below trace back to one sample, sequenced in a study of persistence of HIV-infected CD4 T cells. Overlapping HIV-1 Gag 15-mer peptides at approximately 0.96 ug per peptide per mL were used. CD40L/CD69 double-negative CD45RO-high memory CD4+ T cells were collected. This was the immunoSEQ version 4 assay in survey mode. TCRdb keeps only in-frame clones here, not all; method: immunoSEQ multiplex PCR. The data contain just over 40,000 clones, around 78% of them seen just once; the ten biggest clones take up 14%. No antigen is known for these receptors. The sample was CD4+ T cells sorted from PBMCs after roughly 18-hour stimulation, taken from a patient who received antiretroviral therapy. The receptors derive from an adult man with HIV who was CMV-seropositive.

This clone came up once. This chain connects TRBV6-5 to TRBJ2-3, with no clear D. From germline, CDR1 is MNHEY and CDR2 SVGAGI. This CDR3 has 12 amino acids. The germline V and J ends were trimmed by 6 bases and 4 bases, with 8 bases remaining between them. CDR3 coding DNA: TGTGCCAGCAGCTGGGCTCCAGATACGCAGTATTTT. It specifies CASSWAPDTQYF.

J is TRBJ2-7 and V is TRBV6-5; no definite D call. The length of the CDR3 is 15 residues. In germline, CDR1 is MNHEY, CDR2 SVGAGI. Trimming took off 2 bases at V and 0 bases at J, with 11 bases between the two ends. DNA of the CDR3: TGTGCCAGCAGTTACGGGCCGTACGGCTCCTACGAGCAGTACTTC. Residues: CASSYGPYGSYEQYF.

This chain links TRBV27 with TRBJ1-1, with 8 bases lining up with TRBD1. Germline values: CDR1 MNHEY, CDR2 SMNVEV (reference sequence). The CDR3 spans 14 residues. The V gene end was trimmed by 5 bases and the J gene end by 10 bases; junction bases not matched to a gene: 12. The CDR3 DNA is TGTGCCAGCAGTCTCGGACAGGGAAGAGGGCCAGCTTTCTTT. It is translated as CASSLGQGRGPAFF.

The rearrangement uses TRBV14 and TRBJ2-5, with D possibly called TRBD1 or TRBD2 (5 bases each). Germline lookup yields CDR1 SGHDN and CDR2 FVKESK. V gave up 4 bases and J gave up 2 bases, with 14 bases separating them. The CDR3 consists of 15 residues. In DNA form, the CDR3 reads TGTGCCAGCAGCCGGGGACGGTTATCTCAAGAGACCCAGTACTTC. Amino acid sequence: CASSRGRLSQETQYF.

V and J are TRBV19 and TRBJ1-2; D might be TRBD1 (5 bases). Germline CDR1 reads LNHDA; CDR2 reads SQIVND (reference sequence). The V gene lost 1 base and the J gene lost 7 bases, with 16 bases spanning the gap. The CDR3 consists of 15 residues. The CDR3 spells CASSIVRGGTSGYTF. The DNA for the CDR3 is TGTGCCAGTAGTATAGTGAGGGGCGGGACCTCTGGCTACACCTTC.

V usage is TRBV30 and J usage is TRBJ1-5; D unresolved. V was cut by 1 base and J by 9 bases, with 16 bases left in between. CDR3 length: 14 amino acids. CDR1 GTSNPN and CDR2 SVGIG come from the germline V gene (reference sequence). As DNA, the CDR3 is TGTGCCTGGAGTGCATGGACCGATCGTTGGCCCCAGCATTTT. Encoded protein: CAWSAWTDRWPQHF.

The gene calls are TRBV30 and TRBJ1-2; D unresolved. The CDR3 totals 13 residues. Trimming pared 7 bases from V and 3 bases from J, leaving 15 bases between. In germline, CDR1 is GTSNPN, CDR2 SVGIG (reference sequence). CDR3 nucleotides: TGTGCCTATTCCTTGGGAACAGACTATGGCTACACCTTC. Its translation: CAYSLGTDYGYTF.

V is TRBV5-4 and J is TRBJ2-7; no clear D. Germline lookup yields CDR1 SGHNT and CDR2 YYREEE (reference sequence). V lost 5 bases, J lost 6 bases, and 21 bases lay in between. The length of the CDR3 is 15 residues. CDR3 loop: CASSWGGTGRSEQYF. CDR3 coding DNA: TGTGCCAGCAGTTGGGGTGGCACTGGACGAAGCGAGCAGTACTTC.

The J gene is TRBJ2-7, the V gene TRBV5-1, with D hard to call. Germline V gene data show CDR1 as SGHRS and CDR2 as YFSETQ. CDR3 length: 14 residues. V was clipped by 4 bases and J by 0 bases, with 11 bases between them. Here the CDR3 DNA reads TGCGCCAGCAGCCCCGGACCAAACTCCTACGAGCAGTACTTC. Residues: CASSPGPNSYEQYF.

The chain employs TRBV19 and TRBJ1-5; 11 bases align to TRBD1. From germline, CDR1 is LNHDA and CDR2 SQIVND (reference sequence). V lost 5 bases, J lost 1 base, and 7 bases stayed unmatched. CDR3 size: 17 residues. In DNA, the CDR3 is TGTGCCAGTAGTTCCCGGACAGGGGGCGACAGCAATCAGCCCCAGCATTTT. Protein: CASSSRTGGDSNQPQHF.

The chain is built from TRBV14 and TRBJ2-1; D is unclear. The CDR3 is made up of 13 amino acids. Trimming removed 0 bases from V and 6 bases from J, with 6 bases in between. Germline assignment: CDR1 SGHDN and CDR2 FVKESK. CDR3: CASSQENSNEQFF. The CDR3 DNA sequence: TGTGCCAGCAGCCAAGAAAACAGCAATGAGCAGTTCTTC.

The chain uses TRBV7-3 and TRBJ1-1, with D perhaps TRBD1 (5 bases). There are 13 residues in the CDR3. Germline CDR1 and CDR2: SGHTA and FQGTGA. V lost 5 bases and J lost 1, with 8 bases in between. CDR3 region: CASSEQGNTEAFF. CDR3 sequence (DNA): TGTGCCAGCAGCGAGCAGGGGAACACTGAAGCTTTCTTT.

The chain is built from TRBV6-1 and TRBJ1-1, with D possibly being TRBD1 (5 bases). Germline CDR1 reads MNHNS; CDR2 reads SASEGT. This CDR3 comprises 13 residues. V gave up 2 bases and J gave up 8 bases, with 12 bases separating them. Written as DNA, the CDR3 is TGTGCCAGCAGTGAAACCGGGGGTGGAGAAGCTTTCTTT. Its translation: CASSETGGGEAFF.

The chain employs TRBV29-1 and TRBJ1-1; 9 bases map to TRBD1. The CDR3 extends over 15 amino acids. Trimming cost V 3 bases and J 0 bases; bases outside gene matches: 5. Germline V gene data show CDR1 as SQVTM and CDR2 as ANQGSEA. The CDR3 coding sequence is TGCAGCGTTGATCCGGGACAGGGAATGAACACTGAAGCTTTCTTT. This translates into CSVDPGQGMNTEAFF.

The CDR3 region is CASSLLKNTIYF. CDR3 bases: TGTGCCAGCAGCCTCCTTAAAAACACCATATATTTT. This sequence joins TRBV12-3 or TRBV12-4 and TRBJ1-3; D remains ambiguous. V lost 6 bases and J 6 bases, leaving 9 bases between the germline ends. This CDR3 contains 12 residues.

The sample holds one count of this clone. The chain links TRBV5-4 to TRBJ2-5; tentatively, D is TRBD2 (7 bases). The CDR3 totals 15 residues. Between the trimmed V and J ends, which lost 1 base and 5 bases, there was a span of 15 bases. Germline values: CDR1 SGHNT, CDR2 YYREEE (reference sequence). CDR3: CASSLKGEGGETQYF. In DNA, the CDR3 is TGTGCCAGCAGCTTGAAAGGGGAGGGGGGGGAGACCCAGTACTTC.

The chain uses TRBV25-1 and TRBJ1-5; weak D call: TRBD1 (6 bases). Trimming pared 6 bases from V and 7 bases from J, leaving 13 bases between. Germline V gene sequence: CDR1 MGHDK, CDR2 SYGVNS. The CDR3 loop spans 13 amino acids. CDR3 coding DNA: TGTGCCAGCAGGGGCCAGGGGAGGCAGCCCCAGCATTTT. Its protein is CASRGQGRQPQHF.

The V gene is TRBV7-9, the J gene TRBJ2-1; D gene uncertain. CDR3 size: 14 residues. From germline, CDR1 is SEHNR and CDR2 FQNEAQ (reference sequence). Trimming took off 4 bases at V and 9 bases at J, with 16 bases between the two ends. Here the CDR3 reads CASSSIGGFGEQFF. The CDR3 DNA follows: TGTGCCAGCAGCTCGATCGGTGGTTTCGGTGAGCAGTTCTTC.

This rearrangement joins TRBV10-3 to TRBJ1-2, with 9 positions matching TRBD1. Trimming removed 2 bases from V and 5 bases from J; junction bases left unmatched: 3. The germline gives CDR1 ENHRY, CDR2 SYGVKD. CDR3 size: 14 residues. The CDR3 DNA follows: TGTGCCATCAGTGAGGGGACAGGGAGGTATGGCTACACCTTC. Its translation: CAISEGTGRYGYTF.

Concerning this clone itself: This same CDR3 is encoded by further DNA sequences in the sample. This rearrangement joins TRBV19 to TRBJ2-5; D is unresolved. The V gene's germline CDR1 is LNHDA and CDR2 SQIVND (reference sequence). The CDR3 contains 11 residues. V dropped 4 bases and J dropped 5 bases, with 5 bases sitting between them. The CDR3 DNA reads as TGTGCCAGTAGTAGGTGGGAGACCCAGTACTTC. It specifies CASSRWETQYF.

The chain couples TRBV6-1 to TRBJ2-1; 9 nucleotides line up with TRBD2. The V segment lost 3 bases and the J segment 5 bases; nucleotides outside the gene matches: 8. The CDR3 loop spans 16 amino acids. Germline V gene sequence: CDR1 MNHNS, CDR2 SASEGT. The CDR3 sequence is CASSDDSGSFNNEQFF. The CDR3 coding sequence is TGTGCCAGCAGTGACGATAGCGGGAGTTTCAACAATGAGCAGTTCTTC.

This clone occurred once. J is TRBJ1-1 and V is TRBV2, with D unclear. The CDR3 extends over 12 amino acids. V dropped 4 bases and J dropped 5 bases, with 8 bases sitting between them. Germline V lookup: CDR1 SNHLY, CDR2 FYNNEI. The CDR3 nucleotides are TGTGCCAGCAGTGGCCCGAGGACTGAAGCTTTCTTT. As protein: CASSGPRTEAFF. Together with reference TRBV2 and TRBJ1-1, the CDR3 gives the full variable domain: EPEVTQTPSHQVTQMGQEVILRCVPISNHLYFYWYRQILGQKVEFLVSFYNNEISEKSEIFDDQFSVERPDGSNFTLKIRSTKLEDSAMYFCASSGPRTEAFFGQGTRLTVV.

This chain connects TRBV11-2 to TRBJ2-7; 11 positions match TRBD1. The CDR3 sequence is 15 residues long. The V and J ends lost 1 base and 3 bases, in that order; junction bases with no gene match: 2. Germline V CDR1 and CDR2: SGHAT, FQNNGV. Here the CDR3 reads CASSLAGTGGYEQYF. The CDR3 DNA is TGTGCCAGCAGCTTAGCGGGGACAGGGGGCTACGAGCAGTACTTC.

V is TRBV15 and J is TRBJ2-1; 11 bases map to TRBD1. The CDR3 has 16 amino acids. With 1 base clipped from V and 2 bases from J, the junction kept 1 base outside the gene matches. Germline assignment: CDR1 LNHNV and CDR2 YYDKDF (reference sequence). The DNA for the CDR3 is TGTGCCACCAGCAGAGGGGGACAGGGGGCCTACAATGAGCAGTTCTTC. Its protein product is CATSRGGQGAYNEQFF.

J is TRBJ2-7 and V is TRBV6-5; the D gene is possibly TRBD1 (5 bases). V dropped 5 bases and J dropped 2 bases, with 16 bases sitting between them. The CDR3 consists of 15 residues. Germline V gene lookup returns CDR1 MNHEY and CDR2 SVGAGI. CDR3 DNA sequence: TGTGCCAGCAGTAGACCGCACAGGCTTGCCTACGAGCAGTACTTC. It encodes CASSRPHRLAYEQYF.

This sequence joins TRBV7-9 and TRBJ1-2; D call uncertain. Germline CDR1 reads SEHNR; CDR2 reads FQNEAQ (reference sequence). The CDR3 sequence is 13 residues long. V was trimmed by 2 bases and J by 0 bases, leaving 4 bases between them. The CDR3: CASSLIANYGYTF. The CDR3 DNA reads as TGTGCCAGCAGCTTAATAGCTAACTATGGCTACACCTTC.

This chain joins TRBV5-6 and TRBJ1-4, with unresolved D. Looked up from germline, CDR1 is SGHDT and CDR2 is YYEEEE. CDR3 length: 12 residues. V lost 2 bases to trimming and J lost 7 bases, with 6 bases between them. This chain's CDR3 is CASSFQREKLFF. CDR3 sequence (DNA): TGTGCCAGCAGCTTTCAGCGTGAAAAACTGTTTTTT.